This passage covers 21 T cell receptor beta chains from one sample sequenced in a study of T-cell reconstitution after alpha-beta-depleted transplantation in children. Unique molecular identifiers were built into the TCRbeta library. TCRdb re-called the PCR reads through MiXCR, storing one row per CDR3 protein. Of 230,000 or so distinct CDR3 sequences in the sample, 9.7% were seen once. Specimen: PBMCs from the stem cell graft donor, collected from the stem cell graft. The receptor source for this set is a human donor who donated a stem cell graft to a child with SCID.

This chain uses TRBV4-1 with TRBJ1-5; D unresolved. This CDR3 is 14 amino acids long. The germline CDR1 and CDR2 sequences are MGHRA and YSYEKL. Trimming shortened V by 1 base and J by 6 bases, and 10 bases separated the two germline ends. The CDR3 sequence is CASSQVGGSQPQHF. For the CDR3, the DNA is TGCGCCAGCAGCCAAGTCGGAGGAAGTCAGCCCCAGCATTTT.

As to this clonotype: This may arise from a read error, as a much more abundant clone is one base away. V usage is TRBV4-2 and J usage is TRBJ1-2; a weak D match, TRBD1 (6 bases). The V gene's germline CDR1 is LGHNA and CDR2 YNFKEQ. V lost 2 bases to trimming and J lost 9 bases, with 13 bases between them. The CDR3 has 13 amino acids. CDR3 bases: TGTGCCAGCAGCCAACGCAGGGGATACAGCTACACCTTC. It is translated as CASSQRRGYSYTF.

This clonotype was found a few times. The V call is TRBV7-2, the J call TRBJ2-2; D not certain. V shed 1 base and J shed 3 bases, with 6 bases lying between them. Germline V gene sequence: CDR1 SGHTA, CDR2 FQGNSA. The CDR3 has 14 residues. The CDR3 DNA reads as TGTGCCAGCAGCTTAGTTGTGTACACCGGGGAGCTGTTTTTT. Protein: CASSLVVYTGELFF.

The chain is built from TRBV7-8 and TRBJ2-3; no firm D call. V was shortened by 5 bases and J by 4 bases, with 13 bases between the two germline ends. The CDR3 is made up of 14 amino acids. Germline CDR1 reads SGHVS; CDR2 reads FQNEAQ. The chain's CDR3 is CASSTQKGPDTQYF. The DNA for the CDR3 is TGTGCCAGCAGCACTCAAAAGGGCCCAGATACGCAGTATTTT.

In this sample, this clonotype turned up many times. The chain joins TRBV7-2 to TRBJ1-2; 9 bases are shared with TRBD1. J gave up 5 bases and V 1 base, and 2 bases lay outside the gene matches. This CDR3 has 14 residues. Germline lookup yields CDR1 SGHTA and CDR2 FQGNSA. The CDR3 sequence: CASSLEDRGYGYTF. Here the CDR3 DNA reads TGTGCCAGCAGCTTAGAAGACAGGGGGTATGGCTACACCTTC. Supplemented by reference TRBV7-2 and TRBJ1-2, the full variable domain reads GAGVSQSPSNKVTEKGKDVELRCDPISGHTALYWYRQSLGQGLEFLIYFQGNSAPDKSGLPSDRFSAERTGGSVSTLTIQRTQQEDSAVYLCASSLEDRGYGYTFGSGTRLTVV.

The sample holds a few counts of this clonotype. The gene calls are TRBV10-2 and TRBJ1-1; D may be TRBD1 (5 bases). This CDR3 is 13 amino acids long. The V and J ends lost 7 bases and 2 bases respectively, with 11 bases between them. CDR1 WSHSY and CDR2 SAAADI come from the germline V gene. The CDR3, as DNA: TGCGCCAGCATGAGGGGATTAAACACTGAAGCTTTCTTT. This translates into CASMRGLNTEAFF.

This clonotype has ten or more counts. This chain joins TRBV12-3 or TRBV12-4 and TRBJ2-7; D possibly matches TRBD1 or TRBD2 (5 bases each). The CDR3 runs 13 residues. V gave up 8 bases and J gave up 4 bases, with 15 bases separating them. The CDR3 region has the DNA TGTGCCAGCTCTCGTCAGGGCGGGTACGAGCAGTACTTC. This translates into CASSRQGGYEQYF.

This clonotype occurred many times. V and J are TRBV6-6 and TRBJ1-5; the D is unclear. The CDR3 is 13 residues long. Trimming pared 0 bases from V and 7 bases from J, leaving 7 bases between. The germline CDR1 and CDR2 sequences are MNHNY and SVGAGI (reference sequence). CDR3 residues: CASSYSEVQPQHF. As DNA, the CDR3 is TGTGCCAGCAGTTACTCGGAAGTGCAGCCCCAGCATTTT.

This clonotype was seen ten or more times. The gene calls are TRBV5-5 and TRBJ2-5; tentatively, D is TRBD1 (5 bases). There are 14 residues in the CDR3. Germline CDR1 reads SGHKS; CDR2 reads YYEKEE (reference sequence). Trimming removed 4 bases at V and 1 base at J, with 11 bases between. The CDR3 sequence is CASSLGQIQETQYF. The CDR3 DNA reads TGTGCCAGCAGCCTTGGACAAATCCAAGAGACCCAGTACTTC.

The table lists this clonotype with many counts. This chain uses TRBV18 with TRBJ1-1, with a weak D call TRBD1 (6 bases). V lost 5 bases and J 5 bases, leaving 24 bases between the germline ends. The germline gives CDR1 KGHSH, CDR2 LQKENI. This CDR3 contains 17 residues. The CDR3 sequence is CASSTQGHSPLGTEAFF. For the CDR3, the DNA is TGTGCCAGCTCAACACAGGGCCATAGCCCCCTTGGAACTGAAGCTTTCTTT.

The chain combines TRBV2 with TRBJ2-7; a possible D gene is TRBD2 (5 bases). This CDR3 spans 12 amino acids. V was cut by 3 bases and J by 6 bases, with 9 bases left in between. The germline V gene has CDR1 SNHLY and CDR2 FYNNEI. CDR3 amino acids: CASSDPGVEQYF. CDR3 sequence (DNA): TGTGCCAGCAGTGACCCCGGGGTCGAGCAGTACTTC.

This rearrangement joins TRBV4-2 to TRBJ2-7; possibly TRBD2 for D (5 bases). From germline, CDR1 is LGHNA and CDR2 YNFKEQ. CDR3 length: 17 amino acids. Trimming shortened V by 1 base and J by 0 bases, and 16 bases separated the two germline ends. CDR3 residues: CASSQAHGLPCSYEQYF. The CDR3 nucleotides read TGTGCCAGCAGCCAAGCCCACGGACTGCCGTGCTCCTACGAGCAGTACTTC.

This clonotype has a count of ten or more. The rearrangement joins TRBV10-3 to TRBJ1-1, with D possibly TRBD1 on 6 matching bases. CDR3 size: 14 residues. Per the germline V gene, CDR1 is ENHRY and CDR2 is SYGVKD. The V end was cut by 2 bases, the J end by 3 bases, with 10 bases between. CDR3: CAISERQADTEAFF. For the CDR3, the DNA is TGTGCCATCAGTGAGCGACAGGCGGACACTGAAGCTTTCTTT.

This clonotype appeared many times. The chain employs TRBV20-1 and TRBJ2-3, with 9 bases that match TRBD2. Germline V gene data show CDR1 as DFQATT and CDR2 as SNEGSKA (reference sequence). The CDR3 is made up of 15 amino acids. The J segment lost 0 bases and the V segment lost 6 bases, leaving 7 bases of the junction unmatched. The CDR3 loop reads CSAVSSGESTDTQYF. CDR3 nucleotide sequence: TGCAGTGCCGTATCTAGCGGGGAAAGCACAGATACGCAGTATTTT.

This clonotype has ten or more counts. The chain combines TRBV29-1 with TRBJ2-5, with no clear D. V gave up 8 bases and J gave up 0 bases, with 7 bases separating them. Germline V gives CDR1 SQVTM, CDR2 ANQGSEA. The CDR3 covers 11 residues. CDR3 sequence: CSSQYQETQYF. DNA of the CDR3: TGCAGCTCCCAGTACCAAGAGACCCAGTACTTC.

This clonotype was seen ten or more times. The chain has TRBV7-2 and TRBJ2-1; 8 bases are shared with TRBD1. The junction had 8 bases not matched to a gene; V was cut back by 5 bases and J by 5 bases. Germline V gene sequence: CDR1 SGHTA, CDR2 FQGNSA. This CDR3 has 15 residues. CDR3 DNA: TGTGCCAGCAGCCTGGGACAGGCTTTTGACAATGAGCAGTTCTTC. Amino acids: CASSLGQAFDNEQFF.

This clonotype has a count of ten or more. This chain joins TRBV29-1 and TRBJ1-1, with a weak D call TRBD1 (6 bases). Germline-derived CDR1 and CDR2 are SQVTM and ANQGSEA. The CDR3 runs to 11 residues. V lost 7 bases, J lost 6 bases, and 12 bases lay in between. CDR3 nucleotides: TGCAGCGCCGACAGGTGGGCTGAAGCTTTCTTT. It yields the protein CSADRWAEAFF.

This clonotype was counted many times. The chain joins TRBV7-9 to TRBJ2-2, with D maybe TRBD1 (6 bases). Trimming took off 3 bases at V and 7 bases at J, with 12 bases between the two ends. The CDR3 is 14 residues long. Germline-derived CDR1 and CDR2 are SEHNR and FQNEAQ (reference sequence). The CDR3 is CASSLNQGNGELFF. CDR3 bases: TGTGCCAGCAGCTTGAACCAGGGGAACGGGGAGCTGTTTTTT. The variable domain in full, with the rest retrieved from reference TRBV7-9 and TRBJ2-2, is DTGVSQNPRHKITKRGQNVTFRCDPISEHNRLYWYRQTLGQGPEFLTYFQNEAQLEKSRLLSDRFSAERPKGSFSTLEIQRTEQGDSAMYLCASSLNQGNGELFFGEGSRLTVL.

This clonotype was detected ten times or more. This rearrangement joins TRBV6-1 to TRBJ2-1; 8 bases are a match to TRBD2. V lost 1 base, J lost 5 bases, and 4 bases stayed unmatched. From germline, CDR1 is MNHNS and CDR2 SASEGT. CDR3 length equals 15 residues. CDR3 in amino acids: CASSEGSGGNNEQFF. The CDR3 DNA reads TGTGCCAGCAGTGAAGGGAGCGGGGGAAACAATGAGCAGTTCTTC.

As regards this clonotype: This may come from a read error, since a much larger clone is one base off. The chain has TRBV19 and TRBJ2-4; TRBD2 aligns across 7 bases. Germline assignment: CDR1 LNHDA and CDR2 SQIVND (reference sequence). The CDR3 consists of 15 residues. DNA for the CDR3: TGTGCCTGTAGTATAATGACTAGCTCGGGAAACATTCAGTACTTC. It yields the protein CACSIMTSSGNIQYF. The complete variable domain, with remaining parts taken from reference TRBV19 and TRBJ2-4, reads DGGITQSPKYLFRKEGQNVTLSCEQNLNHDAMYWYRQDPGQGLRLIYYSQIVNDFQKGDIAEGYSVSREKKESFPLTVTSAQKNPTAFYLCACSIMTSSGNIQYFGAGTRLSVL.

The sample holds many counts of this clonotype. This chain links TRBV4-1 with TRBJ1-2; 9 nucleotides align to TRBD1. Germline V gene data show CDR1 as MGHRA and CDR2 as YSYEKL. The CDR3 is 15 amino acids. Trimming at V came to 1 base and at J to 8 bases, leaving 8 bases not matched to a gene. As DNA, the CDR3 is TGCGCCAGCAGCCAAGTGTTTACAGGGGGCCTCGGCTACACCTTC. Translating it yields CASSQVFTGGLGYTF.